These 31 T cell receptor beta chains were sequenced from one sample in a study of PD-L1 blockade in urothelial cancer (dated by TCRdb to the late 2010s). Library preparation employed the immunoSEQ multiplex PCR assay. The clones in this table, taken by TCRdb from immuneACCESS, are in-frame only. Not every clone is retained; where verified, under half of the shortfall comes from an unresolved V gene, and the cause of the rest is unknown. The sample has around 19,000 clones on record, around 83% of them singletons. The ten largest account for roughly 1.7% of the sample. The time point label, as the study defines it: peripheral blood 6 weeks after treatment start. The material sequenced was PBMCs, taken around atezolizumab (anti-PD-L1) treatment. These receptors originate from a man aged 45-65 years with urothelial cancer.

The gene calls are TRBV6-6 and TRBJ2-5, with 7 bases aligning to TRBD1. The CDR3 consists of 12 residues. Germline V lookup: CDR1 MNHNY, CDR2 SVGAGI (reference sequence). J lost 5 bases, V lost 5 bases, and 2 bases had no gene match. The CDR3 is CASSRGLETQYF. The CDR3 DNA reads TGTGCCAGCAGTAGGGGGCTTGAGACCCAGTACTTC.

This chain connects TRBV4-2 to TRBJ2-1; D may be TRBD1 (8 bases). From germline, CDR1 is LGHNA and CDR2 YNFKEQ. This CDR3 contains 17 residues. V was cut by 1 base and J by 7 bases, with 20 bases left in between. The CDR3 reads CASSQGGGGQGPNEQFF. Written as DNA, the CDR3 is TGTGCCAGCAGCCAAGGGGGGGGTGGACAGGGTCCGAATGAGCAGTTCTTC.

The chain uses TRBV5-5 and TRBJ1-2, with D perhaps TRBD1 (6 bases). The CDR3 length is 16 residues. Germline lookup yields CDR1 SGHKS and CDR2 YYEKEE (reference sequence). V dropped 0 bases and J dropped 3 bases, with 15 bases sitting between them. The CDR3 reads CASSLDTGLEYYGYTF. The CDR3 region has the DNA TGTGCCAGCAGCTTGGATACAGGGTTGGAGTACTATGGCTACACCTTC.

The V call is TRBV19, the J call TRBJ1-6, with D uncertain. Germline V lookup: CDR1 LNHDA, CDR2 SQIVND (reference sequence). The CDR3 covers 15 residues. Trimming stripped 2 bases from V and 7 bases from J, with 12 bases between. The CDR3 DNA reads as TGTGCCAGTAGTATATCGGCACAGAGAAATTCACCCCTCCACTTT. Translated: CASSISAQRNSPLHF.

This chain connects TRBV5-1 to TRBJ1-1; 7 bases map to TRBD1. Trimming removed 4 bases from V and 0 bases from J; junction bases left unmatched: 9. Germline V gene lookup returns CDR1 SGHRS and CDR2 YFSETQ. This CDR3 is built from 16 residues. The CDR3 region is CASSPAGTAMNTEAFF. The CDR3 nucleotides read TGCGCCAGCAGCCCTGCCGGGACAGCAATGAACACTGAAGCTTTCTTT.

The genes are TRBV5-4 and TRBJ2-7; D perhaps matches TRBD1 (6 bases). Germline V gene data show CDR1 as SGHNT and CDR2 as YYREEE (reference sequence). V was clipped by 10 bases and J by 4 bases, with 15 bases between them. The CDR3 spans 12 residues. The CDR3 sequence is CAYSRDTYEQYF. CDR3 DNA: TGTGCCTATTCCCGGGACACTTACGAGCAGTACTTC.

The chain recombines TRBV7-9 with TRBJ2-3; 12 positions match TRBD2. V was clipped by 8 bases and J by 1 base; unmatched bases: 13. CDR1 and CDR2 from the germline V gene are SEHNR and FQNEAQ (reference sequence). The CDR3 covers 18 residues. The CDR3: CASDKGLAGPSRTDTQYF. The CDR3 nucleotides are TGTGCCAGCGATAAGGGACTAGCGGGCCCCAGCCGCACAGATACGCAGTATTTT.

This clone has a single count. This chain connects TRBV2 to TRBJ2-5; D is undetermined. The CDR3 contains 14 residues. V was pared by 4 bases and J by 0 bases, with 9 bases between. Germline V gene data show CDR1 as SNHLY and CDR2 as FYNNEI. The DNA of the CDR3 is TGTGCCAGCAGTGTTGTTTCGTACCAAGAGACCCAGTACTTC. Protein: CASSVVSYQETQYF.

The V and J genes are TRBV19 and TRBJ2-1; TRBD2 might be the D (6 bases). The CDR3 has 15 amino acids. Deletions cut 6 bases from V and 0 bases from J, with 12 bases between. Looked up from germline, CDR1 is LNHDA and CDR2 is SQIVND (reference sequence). CDR3 loop: CASRGGTSSYNEQFF. CDR3 DNA sequence: TGTGCCAGTAGAGGCGGGACGAGCTCCTACAATGAGCAGTTCTTC. Full variable domain (remainder filled in from reference TRBV19 and TRBJ2-1): DGGITQSPKYLFRKEGQNVTLSCEQNLNHDAMYWYRQDPGQGLRLIYYSQIVNDFQKGDIAEGYSVSREKKESFPLTVTSAQKNPTAFYLCASRGGTSSYNEQFFGPGTRLTVL.

V usage is TRBV11-2 and J usage is TRBJ2-7; 8 bases fit TRBD2. The J segment lost 3 bases and the V segment lost 6 bases, leaving 10 bases of the junction unmatched. Germline V lookup: CDR1 SGHAT, CDR2 FQNNGV. CDR3 length equals 15 residues. The CDR3 DNA reads TGTGCCAGCAGACCCCTCGGGACTAGTCTCTACGAGCAGTACTTC. Translated: CASRPLGTSLYEQYF.

This sequence joins TRBV5-1 and TRBJ1-2; 7 bases are shared with TRBD1. The trim removed 3 bases at V and 5 bases at J, leaving 7 bases unmatched. The CDR3 covers 14 residues. The germline gives CDR1 SGHRS, CDR2 YFSETQ. Here the CDR3 reads CASSWSTGEYGYTF. CDR3 bases: TGCGCCAGCAGCTGGTCTACAGGGGAGTATGGCTACACCTTC.

This clone was seen only a few times. This same CDR3 is encoded by further DNA sequences in the sample. This chain connects TRBV27 to TRBJ2-3, with unresolved D. Germline V gene sequence: CDR1 MNHEY, CDR2 SMNVEV (reference sequence). Trimming removed 2 bases from V and 0 bases from J, with 9 bases in between. The CDR3 consists of 15 residues. CDR3 amino acids: CASSLGQASTDTQYF. The CDR3 coding sequence is TGTGCCAGCAGTTTAGGGCAGGCTAGCACAGATACGCAGTATTTT.

This sequence joins TRBV18 and TRBJ2-7, with 8 bases aligning to TRBD2. V was clipped by 2 bases and J by 3 bases; unmatched bases: 6. The germline gives CDR1 KGHSH, CDR2 LQKENI. This CDR3 is built from 15 residues. Here the CDR3 reads CASSPVRTSNYEQYF. DNA for the CDR3: TGTGCCAGCTCACCAGTAAGGACTAGCAACTACGAGCAGTACTTC.

The chain recombines TRBV13 with TRBJ1-1; D is unclear. Germline CDR1 and CDR2: PRHDT and FYEKMQ (reference sequence). The CDR3 covers 15 residues. Deletions cut 7 bases from V and 4 bases from J, with 19 bases between. The CDR3 spells CASTLAGEAATEAFF. CDR3 DNA: TGTGCCAGCACCCTAGCCGGGGAAGCGGCCACTGAAGCTTTCTTT.

J is TRBJ1-1 and V is TRBV6-1, with 9 positions matching TRBD1. CDR3 length: 14 amino acids. V was pared by 7 bases and J by 6 bases, with 9 bases of the junction left unmatched. Germline assignment: CDR1 MNHNS and CDR2 SASEGT. The CDR3: CASNIQGAYSEAFF. The CDR3 bases are TGTGCCAGCAACATACAGGGGGCTTATTCTGAAGCTTTCTTT.

This chain links TRBV6-6 with TRBJ2-7; the D gene is possibly TRBD2 (6 bases). Germline lookup yields CDR1 MNHNY and CDR2 SVGAGI (reference sequence). The ends were cut back, 2 bases at V and 6 bases at J, with 14 bases in the middle. The CDR3 is 14 amino acids. The CDR3 DNA is TGTGCCAGCAGTTACCCGGGGGTCGGGTTCGAGCAGTACTTC. Translation: CASSYPGVGFEQYF.

This chain uses TRBV28 with TRBJ2-3, with 7 bases identical to TRBD2. V dropped 3 bases and J dropped 4; count of bases not matched to a gene: 13. Germline assignment: CDR1 MDHEN and CDR2 SYDVKM. The CDR3 loop spans 17 amino acids. CDR3 in DNA: TGTGCCAGCAGTTTGGGGGGGAGCGGGATTCGCGCAGATACGCAGTATTTT. Its protein product is CASSLGGSGIRADTQYF.

As DNA, the CDR3 is TGTGCCAGCAGCGTAACCGCCGGGTCCTATGGCTACACCTTC. As protein: CASSVTAGSYGYTF. The chain has TRBV9 and TRBJ1-2, with unresolved D. Germline V gene lookup returns CDR1 SGDLS and CDR2 YYNGEE. V gave up 1 base and J gave up 4 bases, with 11 bases separating them. The CDR3 is 14 amino acids.

This clone was seen more than once but under ten times. This rearrangement joins TRBV4-1 to TRBJ1-4, with 8 positions matching TRBD1. Per the germline V gene, CDR1 is MGHRA and CDR2 is YSYEKL. V lost 4 bases to trimming and J lost 8 bases; unmatched junction nucleotides: 12. The CDR3 sequence is 16 residues long. This CDR3 is CASSPLGTGGGEKLFF. CDR3 sequence (DNA): TGCGCCAGCAGCCCCCTGGGGACAGGTGGGGGAGAAAAACTGTTTTTT.

The V and J genes are TRBV29-1 and TRBJ1-1; D ambiguous. V dropped 3 bases and J dropped 7 bases, with 9 bases sitting between them. Per the germline V gene, CDR1 is SQVTM and CDR2 is ANQGSEA. The CDR3 is 11 residues long. The CDR3 region is CSVDGGIEAFF. CDR3 bases: TGCAGCGTTGATGGAGGGATTGAAGCTTTCTTT.

This clone has just one count. This rearrangement joins TRBV30 to TRBJ2-1, with 11 nucleotides matching TRBD2. With V trimmed by 2 bases and J by 4 bases, 1 base remained unmatched. The CDR3 is made up of 14 amino acids. Germline lookup yields CDR1 GTSNPN and CDR2 SVGIG (reference sequence). CDR3 DNA: TGTGCCTGGAGTACTAGCGGGAGATACAATGAGCAGTTCTTC. This gives the protein CAWSTSGRYNEQFF.

The J gene is TRBJ1-4, the V gene TRBV6-5, with 10 bases aligning to TRBD1. Germline V CDR1 and CDR2: MNHEY, SVGAGI. Trimming removed 6 bases from V and 8 bases from J; junction bases left unmatched: 6. The CDR3 length is 14 residues. CDR3 sequence: CASSPSGQGEKLFF. Here the CDR3 DNA reads TGTGCCAGCAGCCCCTCGGGACAGGGGGAAAAACTGTTTTTT.

This rearrangement joins TRBV6-6 to TRBJ1-5; no firm D call. CDR1 is MNHNY, CDR2 SVGAGI, per germline (reference sequence). This CDR3 has 11 residues. V was shortened by 6 bases and J by 7 bases, with 7 bases between the two germline ends. The chain's CDR3 is CASSPGQPQHF. CDR3 bases: TGTGCCAGCAGCCCGGGACAGCCCCAGCATTTT.

The V call is TRBV5-1, the J call TRBJ1-2; D might be TRBD1 (6 bases). The CDR3 loop spans 15 amino acids. In germline, CDR1 is SGHRS, CDR2 YFSETQ. Trimming shortened V by 3 bases and J by 4 bases, and 16 bases separated the two germline ends. CDR3 in amino acids: CASSSPGESGYGYTF. CDR3 DNA sequence: TGCGCCAGCAGCTCCCCAGGGGAGTCCGGCTATGGCTACACCTTC.

V gene TRBV18 combines with J gene TRBJ2-1; 9 positions match TRBD2. The CDR3 has 15 residues. V shed 2 bases, J shed 9 bases, and the junction held 8 bases outside the gene matches. In germline, CDR1 is KGHSH, CDR2 LQKENI. CDR3 amino acids: CASSPMTSGAGEQFF. The CDR3, as DNA: TGTGCCAGCTCACCAATGACTAGCGGTGCCGGTGAGCAGTTCTTC.

The chain recombines TRBV5-6 with TRBJ1-2; 8 nucleotides line up with TRBD1. The CDR3 totals 15 residues. Germline V gene data show CDR1 as SGHDT and CDR2 as YYEEEE. Trimming at V came to 1 base and at J to 5 bases, leaving 7 bases not matched to a gene. CDR3 nucleotides: TGTGCCAGCAGCTTGTCAGGGACAGGTCGATATGGCTACACCTTC. Translated: CASSLSGTGRYGYTF.

The rearrangement links TRBV14 to TRBJ1-1; a weak D match, TRBD1 (6 bases). With 5 bases removed from V and 1 base from J, the gap between germline ends came to 14 bases. This CDR3 is 15 amino acids long. CDR1 and CDR2 (germline): SGHDN, FVKESK. CDR3 DNA sequence: TGTGCCAGCAGCAAACGACAGGCGAGGAACACTGAAGCTTTCTTT. It specifies CASSKRQARNTEAFF.

The chain couples TRBV28 to TRBJ2-1; 10 bases fit TRBD2. The germline V gene has CDR1 MDHEN and CDR2 SYDVKM. V was pared by 7 bases and J by 6 bases, with 12 bases of the junction left unmatched. This CDR3 spans 16 amino acids. CDR3 region: CASMGSGGFLRNEQFF. The CDR3 DNA reads TGTGCCAGCATGGGTAGCGGGGGGTTTCTACGCAATGAGCAGTTCTTC.

V gene TRBV11-2 combines with J gene TRBJ2-2, with 8 bases that match TRBD2. This CDR3 has 18 amino acids. Germline values: CDR1 SGHAT, CDR2 FQNNGV. V was clipped by 1 base and J by 4 bases; unmatched bases: 11. The CDR3, as DNA: TGTGCCAGCAGCTTAGTGGTTCTGGGACTAGGTGTCACCGGGGAGCTGTTTTTT. Translating it yields CASSLVVLGLGVTGELFF. Combining the CDR3 with reference TRBV11-2 and TRBJ2-2 gives the whole variable domain EAGVAQSPRYKIIEKRQSVAFWCNPISGHATLYWYQQILGQGPKLLIQFQNNGVVDDSQLPKDRFSAERLKGVDSTLKIQPAKLEDSAVYLCASSLVVLGLGVTGELFFGEGSRLTVL.

This clone was recorded only once. The rearrangement joins TRBV7-8 to TRBJ1-1; D gene unclear. The V end was cut by 8 bases, the J end by 1 base, with 11 bases between. Germline-derived CDR1 and CDR2 are SGHVS and FQNEAQ. This CDR3 has 13 residues. This CDR3 is CASLRVWNTEAFF. The CDR3 coding sequence is TGTGCCAGCCTTAGAGTGTGGAACACTGAAGCTTTCTTT.

This clone was seen just once. The gene calls are TRBV11-1 and TRBJ1-2; 10 bases match TRBD1. The CDR3 is 15 residues long. Germline assignment: CDR1 SGHAT and CDR2 FQDESV (reference sequence). The J segment lost 2 bases and the V segment lost 5 bases, leaving 5 bases of the junction unmatched. The CDR3 bases are TGTGCCAGCAGCCCCCTGGGACAGGGGAACTATGGCTACACCTTC. It codes for CASSPLGQGNYGYTF.